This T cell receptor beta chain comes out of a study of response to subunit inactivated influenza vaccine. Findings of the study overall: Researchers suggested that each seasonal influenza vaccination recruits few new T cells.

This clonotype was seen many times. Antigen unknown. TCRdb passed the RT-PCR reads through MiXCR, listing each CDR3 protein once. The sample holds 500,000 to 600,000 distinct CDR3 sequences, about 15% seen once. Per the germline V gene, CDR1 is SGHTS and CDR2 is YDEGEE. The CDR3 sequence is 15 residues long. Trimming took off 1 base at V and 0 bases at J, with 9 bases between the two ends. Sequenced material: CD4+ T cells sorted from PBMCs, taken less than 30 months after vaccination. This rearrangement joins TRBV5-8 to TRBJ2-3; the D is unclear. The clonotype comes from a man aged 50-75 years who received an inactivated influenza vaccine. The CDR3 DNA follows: TGTGCCAGCAGCTTGTTGTCCACTAGCACAGATACGCAGTATTTT. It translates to CASSLLSTSTDTQYF.